Included here is one TCR beta chain sequence, with context. Using immunoSEQ multiplex PCR, the repertoire was profiled, and TCRdb retains in-frame clones only, with some absent. The sample consists of some 140,000 clones, 90% to 95% of them appearing once. This specimen comes from a study of control samples from healthy donors and cancer patients. Trimming took 5 bases from V and 7 from J; bases not matched to a gene: 13. CDR1 KGHSH and CDR2 LQKENI come from the germline V gene. The CDR3 length is 16 residues. The chain couples TRBV18 to TRBJ1-2; TRBD1 aligns across 10 bases. The receptor was derived from a man aged 40-49 years in good health. Sequencing used blood. The CDR3 bases are TGTGCCAGCTCAACGCGGACAGGGGGTGATCTGGGTGGCTACACCTTC. It translates to CASSTRTGGDLGGYTF.